The T cell receptor beta chain described here comes from a study of CD8 T cells in ankylosing spondylitis. Study results and limitations: Prior work had noted some motif variants in reactive arthritis blood and synovial fluid. One TCR beta motif, made up of 7 or 8 highly homologous variants, appeared characteristic of ankylosing spondylitis blood.

The CDR3 covers 15 residues. Between the trimmed V and J ends, which lost 4 bases and 4 bases, there was a span of 16 bases. Germline V gene lookup returns CDR1 SSHAT and CDR2 FNYEAQ (reference sequence). TCRdb independently ran MiXCR on the 5' RACE reads; one entry per CDR3 protein. This table has about 110,000 distinct CDR3 sequences, about 24% appearing once. On this clonotype itself: What it binds is unknown.

This sequence was found in a male donor with ankylosing spondylitis. V gene TRBV7-7 combines with J gene TRBJ2-5; either TRBD1 or TRBD2 may fit D (6 bases each). The sequenced material came from synovial fluid, either unsorted or a sorted T cell fraction (not recorded which). The CDR3 spells CASSSSGGLPETQYF. The CDR3 DNA follows: TGTGCCAGCAGCTCCTCTGGGGGGCTTCCAGAGACCCAGTACTTC.